This T cell receptor beta chain was retrieved from a study of CXCR3-negative and CXCR3-positive naive CD8 T cells. UMI-labeled 5' RACE TRB cDNA libraries were prepared from the cells. TCRdb reprocessed the 5' RACE reads and stores each CDR3 protein as one record, lacking DNA. The table gives approximately 140,000 distinct CDR3 sequences; the top ten clones make up 0.25% to 0.35% of it. The CDR3 runs 13 residues. The V gene's germline CDR1 is MNHEY and CDR2 SVGAGI. Study-wide results and limits: Naive CXCR3-negative cells resembled naive CXCR3-positive cells in TRBV-TRBJ usage; memory cells differed. Cryopreserved cells partially lost CXCR3 expression, and fresh PBMCs were used in most assays. Relative to memory CD8+ cells, whose diversity was much lower, both naive subsets had comparably high diversity. More hydrophobic TRB CDR3s occurred in CXCR3-positive than in CXCR3-negative naive cells.

A note on this clonotype: The antigen is unknown.

Sequenced sample: naive CXCR3+ CD8+ T cells from blood. Stated subset: CD45RO-CCR7+CD27+CD95- naive CD8+ T cells expressing CXCR3 (TNR3+). The chain employs TRBV6-5 and TRBJ2-2. The source of this sequence is a human donor in good health. Some clones in this sample may be carry-over from other donors' samples. CDR3 region: CASSPTTTGELFF.